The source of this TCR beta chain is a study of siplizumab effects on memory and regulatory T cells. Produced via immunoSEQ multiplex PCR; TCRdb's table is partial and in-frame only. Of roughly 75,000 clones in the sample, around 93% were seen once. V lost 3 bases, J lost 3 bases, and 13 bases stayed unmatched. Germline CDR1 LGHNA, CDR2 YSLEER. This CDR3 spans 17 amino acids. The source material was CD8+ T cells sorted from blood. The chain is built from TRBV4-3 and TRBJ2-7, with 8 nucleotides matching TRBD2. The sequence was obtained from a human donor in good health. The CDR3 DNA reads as TGCGCCAGCAGCCAGGGGGCCAGCGGGGGACCCCGCTACGAGCAGTACTTC. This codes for CASSQGASGGPRYEQYF.